This T cell receptor (beta chain) comes out of a study of T cell responses to AZD1222 COVID-19 vaccine (dated by TCRdb to about 2021). Regarding the study in general: AZD1222 recipients given second doses at about 4 weeks or at about 12 weeks were pooled, since spike-specific TCR depth and breadth were not found to differ between the two schedules. Enrollment into the trials was organized by age into subgroups of 18-55, 56-69 and 70-plus years, and those subgroups contained approximately 160, 26 and 62 TCR-sequenced participants, respectively. A total of 230 to 250 trial participants underwent TCR sequencing, of whom 200 to 220 received two doses of AZD1222 and around 26 received two doses of the MenACWY control vaccine. The full study reports these points: The whole spike protein was spanned by vaccine-associated CD4 TCRs, and dominant responses were seen in regions 160-218 and 743-854. No day 14 peak-response samples were available, so repertoires were characterized only after the peak T cell response. Conclusions about previously exposed vaccinees are limited because only six or seven AZD1222 recipients were SARS-CoV-2 seropositive at baseline. After two AZD1222 doses, both the breadth and the depth of spike-specific TCRs were significantly higher than at day 0 and than in MenACWY recipients. Reportedly, almost half of the unique spike-specific TCRs recognized epitopes lying outside the regions that are mutated in the B.1.351 and B.1.1.7 variants. The 56-69-year group was small, and its depth increase did not reach significance, likely because of low power. Most participants were white British and females outnumbered males, and the authors suggested that clonal diversity may have been underestimated.

Spanning cysteine to phenylalanine, the CDR3 consists of 13 amino acids. Only the CDR3 portion is preserved as DNA: 39 bases, with reading frame beginning at the first base. For CDR1 and CDR2, the germline V gene (reference sequence) lists LGHDT and YNNKEL. For this chain, trimming is 2 bases at the V end and 7 bases at the J end, and the number of junction bases without a gene match is 2. Concerning this clone: Its specific antigen is unknown. No much larger clonotype is one base removed from it; base qualities were not supplied.

The time point label here, explained by the study, means: baseline before first vaccination. Vaccinee samples were obtained from the UK trials COV001 and COV002, which included a single-blind randomized controlled phase 2/3 trial of AZD1222 (ChAdOx1 nCoV-19) in healthy adults. For TCRbeta chain sequencing, PBMC samples from trial participants were taken at day 0 and at day 28 after the second dose. The CDR3 regions of human TCRbeta chains were analyzed by immunosequencing. As for how the authors treated the data: TCRs in the repertoires were compared against a reference library of SARS-CoV-2-specific TCRs that had been generated with the MIRA antigen-specificity platform. Breadth was defined as the fraction of unique TCRs that were SARS-CoV-2-associated, and depth was defined as the fraction of total T cells that were SARS-CoV-2-associated. Using the MIRA data, each spike-specific TCR was assigned both to the spike region to which the TCR was reactive and to a CD4 or CD8 class. Log10-transformed breadth and depth values were compared by one-way ANOVA with Sidak's multiple comparisons tests. The immuneACCESS repertoire file appears here via TCRdb, limited to in-frame rearrangements. These files lack a portion of the clones; in checked studies, under half of the deficit traces to unresolved V genes, and the cause of the others is not known. Clone size and the V and J calls come from that table; the DNA yielded D and trimming. The sample table holds tens of thousands of clones, of which 70% to 90% were seen once. The ten biggest clones cover approximately 13% of the sample.

The sequencing used peripheral blood, collected on day 0 of AZD1222 vaccination. The sequence was obtained from an adult in good health. The chain links TRBV3-1 (or the pseudogene TRBV3-2) with TRBJ2-1; 7 bases in the junction line up with TRBD2. The nucleotides are TGTGCCAGCAGCCAATTGGGAGGGAATGAGCAGTTCTTC. It is translated as CASSQLGGNEQFF.